This T cell receptor (beta chain) was identified during a study of monozygotic twins with inflammatory bowel disease. From the 5' RACE reads, TCRdb lists one entry per CDR3 protein and no DNA. The sample includes 190,000 or so distinct CDR3 sequences. Germline assignment: CDR1 KGHSH and CDR2 LQKENI. CDR3 length: 16 amino acids. Study results and caveats: Researchers reported no repertoire similarity difference between concordant and discordant twins, possibly from limited power. Twins with IBD had fewer clonotypes in common with others than healthy twins, particularly during disease activity. Diversity of TCRbeta measured by inverse Simpson was lower in IBD patients than in healthy co-twins. Part of the variability in patient repertoires may have come from differing immunosuppressive treatments.

A remark on this clonotype: Its antigen is not identified.

Material for sequencing was blood. The clonotype originates from a human donor with ulcerative colitis or Crohn's disease, or a healthy co-twin of an affected twin (not recorded which). This sequence joins TRBV18 and TRBJ1-1; TCRdb's D call of TRBD1 is untestable without DNA. CDR3 sequence: CASSPGAGRWSTEAFF.